These 19 T cell receptor beta chains were sequenced from one sample in a study of shared clonotypes between healthy human individuals. Profiling relied on immunoSEQ multiplex PCR, and the TCRdb table lists in-frame clones only, not all of them. The sample yields fewer than 400,000 clones, 74% seen once. Sequenced sample: memory CD4+ T cells sorted from blood. The subset was: CD45RA-negative fraction. These TCRs come from a man aged 25 to 40 in good health.

Points on this clone: A read error likely explains this, since a far larger clone differs by one base. This chain joins TRBV5-1 and TRBJ1-3; perhaps TRBD1 as D (6 bases). V gave up 4 bases and J gave up 0 bases, with 8 bases separating them. Germline V lookup: CDR1 SGHRS, CDR2 YFSETQ. The CDR3 covers 14 residues. The CDR3 here is CASSRTVSGNTIYF. The CDR3 bases are TGCGCCAGCAGCCGGACAGTCTCTGGAAACACCATATATTTT.

The V and J genes are TRBV4-3 and TRBJ2-5, with D tentatively TRBD2 (6 bases). Looked up from germline, CDR1 is LGHNA and CDR2 is YSLEER. Trimming left V 2 bases short and J 3 bases short, with 10 bases between. There are 14 residues in the CDR3. CDR3 in amino acids: CASSQSGTEETQYF. The CDR3 region has the DNA TGCGCCAGCAGCCAATCCGGGACTGAAGAGACCCAGTACTTC.

This clone was picked up a small number of times. This rearrangement joins TRBV19 to TRBJ1-1, with 8 bases fitting TRBD1. J lost 4 bases, V lost 3 bases, and 10 bases had no gene match. Germline CDR1 is LNHDA and CDR2 is SQIVND (reference sequence). The CDR3 length is 16 residues. The CDR3 sequence: CASSITRTGLGTEAFF. CDR3 sequence (DNA): TGTGCCAGTAGTATTACTCGGACAGGGCTAGGCACTGAAGCTTTCTTT.

This chain links TRBV2 with TRBJ2-2; D is perhaps TRBD1 (5 bases). The V end was cut by 6 bases, the J end by 4 bases, with 9 bases between. This CDR3 has 13 amino acids. Germline CDR1 reads SNHLY; CDR2 reads FYNNEI. This chain's CDR3 is CASRRQTTGELFF. DNA for the CDR3: TGTGCCAGCAGGCGACAGACCACCGGGGAGCTGTTTTTT.

This sequence joins TRBV27 and TRBJ1-3, with D perhaps TRBD1 (5 bases). Trimming pared 6 bases from V and 2 bases from J, leaving 11 bases between. Germline loops: CDR1 MNHEY, CDR2 SMNVEV (reference sequence). The CDR3 runs 14 residues. The DNA of the CDR3 is TGTGCCAGCAGCGGGGGGTTCCCTGGAAACACCATATATTTT. This gives the protein CASSGGFPGNTIYF.

This chain connects TRBV19 to TRBJ2-2; TRBD1 matches 7 bases. Trimming at V came to 9 bases and at J to 2 bases, leaving 9 bases not matched to a gene. Germline V gene sequence: CDR1 LNHDA, CDR2 SQIVND (reference sequence). The CDR3 runs to 15 residues. The chain's CDR3 is CASQQGTYNTGELFF. The CDR3 DNA follows: TGTGCCAGCCAACAGGGGACCTATAACACCGGGGAGCTGTTTTTT.

This clone has only a few counts. The chain recombines TRBV6-1 with TRBJ1-5; TRBD1 agrees at 7 bases. V was pared by 4 bases and J by 3 bases, with 3 bases of the junction left unmatched. Looked up from germline, CDR1 is MNHNS and CDR2 is SASEGT. This CDR3 region has 14 residues. The DNA of the CDR3 is TGTGCCAGCAGTGGACAGGGCCCCAATCAGCCCCAGCATTTT. It encodes CASSGQGPNQPQHF.

V gene TRBV28 combines with J gene TRBJ2-1, with a possible D match to TRBD2 (6 bases). V lost 3 bases and J lost 6, with 12 bases in between. This CDR3 spans 14 amino acids. Per the germline V gene, CDR1 is MDHEN and CDR2 is SYDVKM. CDR3 nucleotide sequence: TGTGCCAGCAGTTTCGGGACTTTCGCCAATGAGCAGTTCTTC. Translating gives CASSFGTFANEQFF. Using reference TRBV28 and TRBJ2-1 for the parts outside the CDR3, the full variable domain is DVKVTQSSRYLVKRTGEKVFLECVQDMDHENMFWYRQDPGLGLRLIYFSYDVKMKEKGDIPEGYSVSREKKERFSLILESASTNQTSMYLCASSFGTFANEQFFGPGTRLTVL.

V and J are TRBV28 and TRBJ2-7, with 7 bases that match TRBD1. V trimming: 4 bases; J trimming: 2 bases; junction bases outside the gene matches: 5. CDR3 length equals 14 residues. CDR1 and CDR2 (germline): MDHEN, SYDVKM. The CDR3 loop reads CASSYWDRTYEQYF. The CDR3 DNA is TGTGCCAGCAGTTATTGGGACAGAACCTACGAGCAGTACTTC.

The rearrangement links TRBV20-1 to TRBJ2-7; D gene ambiguous. V lost 3 bases and J lost 6, with 9 bases in between. The CDR3 extends over 11 amino acids. CDR1 and CDR2 (germline): DFQATT, SNEGSKA (reference sequence). The CDR3 nucleotides are TGCAGTGCTAGTGGGCAGACCGAGCAGTACTTC. As protein: CSASGQTEQYF.

V gene TRBV5-1 combines with J gene TRBJ1-4, with D hard to call. The germline CDR1 and CDR2 sequences are SGHRS and YFSETQ. V dropped 4 bases and J dropped 4 bases, with 14 bases sitting between them. The CDR3 has 15 residues. In nucleotides, the CDR3 is TGCGCCAGCAGCCAGCTCCCAGGTTTTAATGAAAAACTGTTTTTT. It encodes CASSQLPGFNEKLFF.

This chain uses TRBV6-1 with TRBJ1-5; D is possibly TRBD1 (5 bases). V was shortened by 2 bases and J by 2 bases, with 10 bases between the two germline ends. CDR1 is MNHNS and CDR2 is SASEGT in the germline V gene. The CDR3 totals 15 residues. CDR3 amino acids: CASSELGGGNQPQHF. The DNA of the CDR3 is TGTGCCAGCAGTGAATTGGGGGGGGGCAATCAGCCCCAGCATTTT.

The chain combines TRBV4-3 with TRBJ1-5; 8 nucleotides line up with TRBD1. The CDR3 spans 17 residues. Germline CDR1 is LGHNA and CDR2 is YSLEER. Losses at the gene ends were 1 base for V and 3 bases for J; bases not matched to a gene: 8. The CDR3 nucleotides are TGCGCCAGCAGCCAAGGGCCCGGGACAGGACTCAATCAGCCCCAGCATTTT. Residues: CASSQGPGTGLNQPQHF.

The chain carries TRBV30 and TRBJ2-7; TRBD1 aligns across 8 bases. Germline lookup yields CDR1 GTSNPN and CDR2 SVGIG (reference sequence). Losses at the gene ends were 0 bases for V and 3 bases for J; bases not matched to a gene: 4. The CDR3 loop spans 14 amino acids. CDR3 sequence: CAWSVAGGGYEQYF. The DNA of the CDR3 is TGTGCCTGGAGTGTGGCAGGGGGCGGCTACGAGCAGTACTTC. Combining the CDR3 with reference TRBV30 and TRBJ2-7 gives the whole variable domain SQTIHQWPATLVQPVGSPLSLECTVEGTSNPNLYWYRQAAGRGLQLLFYSVGIGQISSEVPQNLSASRPQDRQFILSSKKLLLSDSGFYLCAWSVAGGGYEQYFGPGTRLTVT.

The chain carries TRBV4-2 and TRBJ2-7, with D perhaps TRBD2 (6 bases). V was clipped by 1 base and J by 3 bases, with 13 bases between them. The germline gives CDR1 LGHNA, CDR2 YNFKEQ. This CDR3 is built from 15 residues. CDR3: CASSQAAGTDYEQYF. In DNA, the CDR3 is TGTGCCAGCAGCCAAGCGGCGGGGACGGACTACGAGCAGTACTTC.

In DNA form, the CDR3 reads TGTGCCATCAGTCTTCATCGGACTGACGGTGGAGATGGGACCCAGTACTTC. Its translation: CAISLHRTDGGDGTQYF. The genes are TRBV10-3 and TRBJ2-5; maybe TRBD2 (5 bases). The length of the CDR3 is 17 residues. Deletions cut 5 bases from V and 7 bases from J, with 26 bases between. Germline values: CDR1 ENHRY, CDR2 SYGVKD.

V usage is TRBV11-3 and J usage is TRBJ2-1; the match to TRBD2 covers 11 bases. V was pared by 5 bases and J by 10 bases, with 13 bases of the junction left unmatched. This CDR3 has 16 residues. The germline V gene has CDR1 SGHNT and CDR2 YENEEA. The CDR3 loop is CASSEEGTSGHREQFF. For the CDR3, the DNA is TGTGCCAGCAGCGAAGAAGGGACTAGCGGACATCGAGAGCAGTTCTTC.

This sequence joins TRBV19 and TRBJ1-4, with D possibly TRBD1 on 6 matching bases. The germline CDR1 and CDR2 sequences are LNHDA and SQIVND (reference sequence). The V end was cut by 3 bases, the J end by 5 bases, with 19 bases between. The CDR3 covers 17 residues. CDR3 DNA: TGTGCCAGTAGTATCGGGGGCCTATGGGGAAAAAATGAAAAACTGTTTTTT. It is translated as CASSIGGLWGKNEKLFF.

CDR3 sequence: CASHTGGYGSYEQYF. The DNA of the CDR3 is TGTGCCAGCCACACTGGGGGCTACGGGTCCTACGAGCAGTACTTC. The rearrangement links TRBV27 to TRBJ2-7; possibly TRBD1 for D (6 bases). V lost 8 bases and J 1 base, leaving 18 bases between the germline ends. The CDR3 runs to 15 residues. Germline values: CDR1 MNHEY, CDR2 SMNVEV (reference sequence).